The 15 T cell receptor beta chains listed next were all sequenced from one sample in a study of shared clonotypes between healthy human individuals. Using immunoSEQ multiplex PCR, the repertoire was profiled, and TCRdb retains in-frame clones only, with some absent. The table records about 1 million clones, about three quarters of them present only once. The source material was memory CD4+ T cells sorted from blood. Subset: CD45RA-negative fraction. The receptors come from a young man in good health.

CDR3 region: CASQGQSSNQPQHF. The CDR3 region has the DNA TGTGCCAGTCAAGGCCAATCATCTAATCAGCCCCAGCATTTT. The chain links TRBV19 to TRBJ1-5; D call uncertain. Per the germline V gene, CDR1 is LNHDA and CDR2 is SQIVND (reference sequence). This CDR3 contains 14 residues. The germline V and J ends were trimmed by 8 bases and 4 bases, with 15 bases remaining between them.

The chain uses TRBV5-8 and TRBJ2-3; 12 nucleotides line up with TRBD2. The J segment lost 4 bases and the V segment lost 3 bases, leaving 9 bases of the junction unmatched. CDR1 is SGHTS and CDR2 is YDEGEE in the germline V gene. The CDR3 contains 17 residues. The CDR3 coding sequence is TGTGCCAGCAGCTATCGGCGGGCTAGCGGGGGGGCAGATACGCAGTATTTT. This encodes CASSYRRASGGADTQYF.

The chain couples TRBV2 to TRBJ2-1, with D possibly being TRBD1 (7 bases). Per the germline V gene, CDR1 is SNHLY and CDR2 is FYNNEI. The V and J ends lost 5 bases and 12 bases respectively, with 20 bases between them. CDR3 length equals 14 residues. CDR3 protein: CASSLGDSLGGQFF. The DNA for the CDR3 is TGTGCCAGCAGTCTAGGGGACAGTCTGGGGGGGCAGTTCTTC. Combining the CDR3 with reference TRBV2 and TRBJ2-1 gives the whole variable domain EPEVTQTPSHQVTQMGQEVILRCVPISNHLYFYWYRQILGQKVEFLVSFYNNEISEKSEIFDDQFSVERPDGSNFTLKIRSTKLEDSAMYFCASSLGDSLGGQFFGPGTRLTVL.

The DNA for the CDR3 is TGTGCCACCAGCAGAGGTGTGGTGGCGGGGGGTTTGGCAGATACGCAGTATTTT. The encoded protein is CATSRGVVAGGLADTQYF. The chain carries TRBV15 and TRBJ2-3; 8 bases are shared with TRBD2. CDR1 and CDR2 (germline): LNHNV, YYDKDF (reference sequence). V lost 1 base, J lost 4 bases, and 13 bases stayed unmatched. There are 18 residues in the CDR3.

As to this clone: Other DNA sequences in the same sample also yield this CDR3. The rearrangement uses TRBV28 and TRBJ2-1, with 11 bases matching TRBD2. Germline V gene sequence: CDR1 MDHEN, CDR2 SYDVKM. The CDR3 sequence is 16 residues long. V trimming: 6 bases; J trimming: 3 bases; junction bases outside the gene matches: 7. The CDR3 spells CASSKTSGGLYNEQFF. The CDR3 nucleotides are TGTGCCAGCAGCAAAACTAGCGGGGGTCTCTACAATGAGCAGTTCTTC. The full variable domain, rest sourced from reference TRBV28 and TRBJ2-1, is DVKVTQSSRYLVKRTGEKVFLECVQDMDHENMFWYRQDPGLGLRLIYFSYDVKMKEKGDIPEGYSVSREKKERFSLILESASTNQTSMYLCASSKTSGGLYNEQFFGPGTRLTVL.

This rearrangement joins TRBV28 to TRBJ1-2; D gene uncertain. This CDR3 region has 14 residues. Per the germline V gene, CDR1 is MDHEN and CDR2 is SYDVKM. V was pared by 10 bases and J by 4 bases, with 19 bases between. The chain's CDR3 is CAINKGGKGYGYTF. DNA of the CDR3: TGTGCCATCAACAAGGGAGGTAAAGGCTATGGCTACACCTTC.

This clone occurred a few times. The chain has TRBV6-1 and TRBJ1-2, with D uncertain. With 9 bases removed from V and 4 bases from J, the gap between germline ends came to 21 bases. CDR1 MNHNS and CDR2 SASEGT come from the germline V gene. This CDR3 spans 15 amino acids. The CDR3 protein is CASPVPTERVYGYTF. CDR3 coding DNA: TGTGCCAGTCCCGTCCCTACAGAGCGGGTCTATGGCTACACCTTC.

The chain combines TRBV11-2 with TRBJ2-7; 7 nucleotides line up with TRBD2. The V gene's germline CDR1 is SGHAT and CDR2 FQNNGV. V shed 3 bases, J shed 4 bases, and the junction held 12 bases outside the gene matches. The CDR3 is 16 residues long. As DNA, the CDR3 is TGTGCCAGCAGCTTGTTCCCCCTGGGGGGGAAGTACGAGCAGTACTTC. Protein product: CASSLFPLGGKYEQYF.

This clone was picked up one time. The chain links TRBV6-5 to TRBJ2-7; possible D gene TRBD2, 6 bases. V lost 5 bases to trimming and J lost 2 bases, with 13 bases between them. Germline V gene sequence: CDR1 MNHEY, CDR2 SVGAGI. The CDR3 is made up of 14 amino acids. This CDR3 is CASSRWDSTYEQYF. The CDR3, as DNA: TGTGCCAGCAGTCGCTGGGACTCGACCTACGAGCAGTACTTC.

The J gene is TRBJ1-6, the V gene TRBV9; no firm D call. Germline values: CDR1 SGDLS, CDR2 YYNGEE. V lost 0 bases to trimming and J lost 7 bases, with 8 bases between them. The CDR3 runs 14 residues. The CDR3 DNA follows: TGTGCCAGCAGCGTAGGGAAAGGAAATTCACCCCTCCACTTT. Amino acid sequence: CASSVGKGNSPLHF.

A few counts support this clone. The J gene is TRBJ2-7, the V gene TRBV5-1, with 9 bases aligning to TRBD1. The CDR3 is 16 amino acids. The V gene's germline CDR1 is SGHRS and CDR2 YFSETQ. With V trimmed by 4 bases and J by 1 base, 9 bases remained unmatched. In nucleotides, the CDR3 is TGCGCCAGCAGCCTACCCCGGGACAGGGATTCCTACGAGCAGTACTTC. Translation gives CASSLPRDRDSYEQYF.

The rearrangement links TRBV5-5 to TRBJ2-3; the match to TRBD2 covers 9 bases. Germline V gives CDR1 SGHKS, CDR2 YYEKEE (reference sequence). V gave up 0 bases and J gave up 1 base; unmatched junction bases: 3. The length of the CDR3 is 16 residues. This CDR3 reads CASSLVVAGGTDTQYF. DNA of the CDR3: TGTGCCAGCAGCTTGGTAGTAGCGGGGGGCACAGATACGCAGTATTTT.

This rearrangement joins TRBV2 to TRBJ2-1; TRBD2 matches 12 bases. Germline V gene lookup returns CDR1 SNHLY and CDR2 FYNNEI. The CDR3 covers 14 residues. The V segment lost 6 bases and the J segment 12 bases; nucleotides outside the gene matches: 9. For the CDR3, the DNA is TGTGCCAGCAGAGGACTAGCGGGGACTTTGGGGCAGTTCTTC. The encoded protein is CASRGLAGTLGQFF.

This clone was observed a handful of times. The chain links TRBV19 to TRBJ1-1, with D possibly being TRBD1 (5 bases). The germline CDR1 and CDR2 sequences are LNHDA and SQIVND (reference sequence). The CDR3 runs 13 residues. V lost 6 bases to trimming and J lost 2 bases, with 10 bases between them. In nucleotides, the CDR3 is TGTGCCAGTAGCTGGAGGGGAAACACTGAAGCTTTCTTT. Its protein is CASSWRGNTEAFF. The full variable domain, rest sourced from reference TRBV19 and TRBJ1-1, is DGGITQSPKYLFRKEGQNVTLSCEQNLNHDAMYWYRQDPGQGLRLIYYSQIVNDFQKGDIAEGYSVSREKKESFPLTVTSAQKNPTAFYLCASSWRGNTEAFFGQGTRLTVV.

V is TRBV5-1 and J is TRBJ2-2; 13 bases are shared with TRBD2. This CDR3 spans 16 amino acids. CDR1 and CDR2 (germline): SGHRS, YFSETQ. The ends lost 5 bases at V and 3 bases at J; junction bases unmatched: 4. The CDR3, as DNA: TGCGCCAGCAGGGTCGGACTAGCGGGGGACACCGGGGAGCTGTTTTTT. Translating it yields CASRVGLAGDTGELFF.